This is a list of T cell receptor beta chains from one sample in a study of cytomegalovirus exposure and HLA in healthy donors. The method was immunoSEQ multiplex PCR; TCRdb's version includes in-frame clones alone and lacks a portion of them. This table has 200,000 to 250,000 clones, around 87% appearing once. Sequenced sample: PBMCs. These receptors all stem from a woman younger than 30 in good health and CMV-seropositive. Both conserved end residues are part of each CDR3. The D gene is left open where the match is weak. The listing skips clone size in some rows; elsewhere it reads once, few, many or a size class.

V	D	J	size	CDR3	DNA
TRBV15	-	TRBJ2-1	once	CATSRDRTVQFF	TGTGCCACCAGCAGAGATAGAACAGTTCAGTTCTTC
TRBV18	TRBD2	TRBJ2-7	-	CASSPTRTSGSYEQYF	TGTGCCAGCTCACCTACTAGGACTAGCGGCTCCTACGAGCAGTACTTC
TRBV6-1	-	TRBJ1-1	-	CASSEGRESAAFF	TGTGCCAGCAGTGAAGGCAGGGAAAGCGCAGCTTTCTTT
TRBV5-1	TRBD1	TRBJ1-1	once	CASSYRGVNTEAFF	TGCGCCAGCAGCTACAGGGGCGTGAACACTGAAGCTTTCTTT
TRBV27	TRBD1	TRBJ2-7	-	CASRRTGGSYEQYF	TGTGCCAGCAGGAGGACAGGGGGTTCCTACGAGCAGTACTTC
TRBV28	TRBD1	TRBJ1-2	-	CASSFYFEGGQGRYGYTF	TGTGCCAGCAGTTTCTACTTTGAGGGGGGACAGGGACGATATGGCTACACCTTC
TRBV9	TRBD1	TRBJ2-2	-	CASSSRQGSGGELFF	TGTGCCAGCAGCTCCCGACAGGGATCGGGCGGGGAGCTGTTTTTT
TRBV11-2	TRBD1	TRBJ1-2	-	CASATTQGLMSVYTF	TGTGCCAGCGCCACTACACAGGGGCTTATGTCTGTCTACACCTTC
TRBV6-6	TRBD1	TRBJ2-3	-	CASSYFRDRGEDTQYF	TGTGCCAGCAGTTACTTCCGGGACAGGGGTGAAGATACGCAGTATTTT
TRBV19	-	TRBJ2-1	-	CASSIGRHYNEQFF	TGTGCCAGTAGTATAGGGAGGCACTACAATGAGCAGTTCTTC
TRBV27	-	TRBJ2-3	-	CASSSGTSPYARTDTQYF	TGTGCCAGCTCGTCTGGGACTTCTCCCTATGCACGCACAGATACGCAGTATTTT
TRBV9	TRBD1	TRBJ2-7	-	CASSARQGIKYF	TGTGCCAGCAGCGCGAGACAGGGTATCAAGTACTTC
TRBV4-2	TRBD1	TRBJ2-5	once	CASSWRQGVLGTQYF	TGTGCCAGCAGCTGGCGACAGGGGGTGTTGGGGACCCAGTACTTC
TRBV27	TRBD2	TRBJ2-2	-	CASSHPGLDTGELFF	TGTGCCAGCAGTCATCCGGGACTAGACACCGGGGAGCTGTTTTTT
TRBV7-6	-	TRBJ1-5	-	CASSSEGAGFQPQHF	TGTGCCAGCAGCTCCGAGGGTGCGGGATTTCAGCCCCAGCATTTT
TRBV27	TRBD1	TRBJ2-1	-	CASSLGLGTAYNEQFF	TGTGCCAGCAGTTTAGGACTTGGGACAGCCTACAATGAGCAGTTCTTC
TRBV6-5	-	TRBJ2-3	-	CASSQQVFGTDTQYF	TGTGCCAGCAGTCAACAGGTCTTCGGAACAGATACGCAGTATTTT
TRBV18	-	TRBJ2-4	-	CASSPNPSTKNIQYF	TGTGCCAGCTCACCCAACCCGAGTACTAAAAACATTCAGTACTTC
TRBV4-1	TRBD2	TRBJ2-7	few	CASSQGLAGEQYF	TGCGCCAGCAGCCAAGGTCTAGCGGGGGAGCAGTACTTC
TRBV7-2	-	TRBJ2-7	-	CASSFVGDEQYF	TGTGCCAGCAGCTTTGTCGGGGACGAGCAGTACTTC
TRBV28	-	TRBJ1-1	-	CASSLGVGMNTEAFF	TGTGCCAGCAGCCTAGGGGTGGGCATGAACACTGAAGCTTTCTTT
TRBV10-2	TRBD1	TRBJ1-1	-	CASSEWDRRTEAFF	TGCGCCAGCAGTGAGTGGGACAGGAGGACTGAAGCTTTCTTT
TRBV13	-	TRBJ1-1	-	CASSLAGQMNTEAFF	TGTGCCAGCAGCTTGGCTGGACAGATGAACACTGAAGCTTTCTTT
TRBV27	TRBD1	TRBJ1-5	-	CASSPGTGIQPQHF	TGTGCCAGCAGTCCCGGGACAGGTATTCAGCCCCAGCATTTT
TRBV7-8	-	TRBJ2-2	-	CASSLASSGTGELFF	TGTGCCAGCAGCTTAGCATCCTCGGGGACCGGGGAGCTGTTTTTT
TRBV19	-	TRBJ1-1	-	CASSSEGGEAFF	TGTGCCAGCAGCAGCGAAGGGGGAGAAGCTTTCTTT
TRBV5-1	-	TRBJ1-1	-	CASSLGANTEAFF	TGCGCCAGCAGCTTGGGGGCGAACACTGAAGCTTTCTTT
TRBV5-1	TRBD1	TRBJ2-7	-	CASSPGRGSSYEQYF	TGCGCCAGCAGCCCGGGCAGGGGGAGCTCCTACGAGCAGTACTTC
TRBV28	TRBD1	TRBJ1-4	-	CASRRTGYEKLFF	TGTGCCAGCAGACGGACAGGGTATGAAAAACTGTTTTTT
TRBV30	-	TRBJ1-1	-	CAWSPSSAEAFF	TGTGCCTGGAGTCCTAGTTCGGCTGAAGCTTTCTTT
TRBV6-1	TRBD1	TRBJ1-2	-	CASSGGTGTWGYGYTF	TGTGCCAGCAGTGGCGGGACAGGGACCTGGGGATATGGCTACACCTTC
TRBV7-7	TRBD2	TRBJ2-1	-	CASSVEAAGEGEQFF	TGTGCCAGCAGTGTAGAGGCGGCCGGGGAGGGTGAGCAGTTCTTC
TRBV10-3	TRBD2	TRBJ2-3	-	CAISLTSGSTDTQYF	TGTGCCATCAGCTTGACTAGCGGGAGTACAGATACGCAGTATTTT
TRBV7-2	TRBD1	TRBJ2-1	-	CASSLPTDRVNEQFF	TGTGCCAGCAGCCTACCGACCGACAGGGTCAATGAGCAGTTCTTC
TRBV6-1	-	TRBJ1-1	-	CASSTHREGTEAFF	TGTGCCAGCAGTACCCACAGGGAGGGCACTGAAGCTTTCTTT
TRBV7-6	TRBD1	TRBJ2-7	-	CASSSGPGTGISYEQYF	TGTGCCAGCAGCTCTGGACCCGGGACAGGGATCTCCTACGAGCAGTACTTC
TRBV28	TRBD1	TRBJ1-2	few	CASSFTMGQGGGYTF	TGTGCCAGCAGCTTTACAATGGGACAGGGGGGAGGCTACACCTTC
TRBV9	TRBD2	TRBJ2-7	-	CASSAAPGLDYEQYF	TGTGCCAGCAGCGCCGCCCCGGGACTAGACTACGAGCAGTACTTC
TRBV28	-	TRBJ1-5	-	CASSPRSVGGYNQPQHF	TGTGCCAGCTCCCCTCGTTCTGTCGGGGGTTACAATCAGCCCCAGCATTTT
TRBV5-1	-	TRBJ1-1	-	CASSLAGTTNTEAFF	TGCGCCAGCAGCTTGGCCGGGACAACGAACACTGAAGCTTTCTTT
TRBV4-1	TRBD2	TRBJ2-3	-	CASSQIGLAGRTDTQYF	TGCGCCAGCAGCCAAATCGGACTAGCGGGACGCACAGATACGCAGTATTTT
TRBV28	TRBD1	TRBJ1-2	-	CASSLRGQGTPNYGYTF	TGTGCCAGCAGTTTGCGGGGACAGGGGACCCCTAACTATGGCTACACCTTC
TRBV5-8	TRBD2	TRBJ2-1	-	CASSRGLAGYNEQFF	TGTGCCAGCAGCCGGGGACTAGCGGGTTACAATGAGCAGTTCTTC
TRBV15	-	TRBJ2-1	-	CATSRARGAHNEQFF	TGTGCCACCAGCAGAGCCAGGGGGGCCCACAATGAGCAGTTCTTC